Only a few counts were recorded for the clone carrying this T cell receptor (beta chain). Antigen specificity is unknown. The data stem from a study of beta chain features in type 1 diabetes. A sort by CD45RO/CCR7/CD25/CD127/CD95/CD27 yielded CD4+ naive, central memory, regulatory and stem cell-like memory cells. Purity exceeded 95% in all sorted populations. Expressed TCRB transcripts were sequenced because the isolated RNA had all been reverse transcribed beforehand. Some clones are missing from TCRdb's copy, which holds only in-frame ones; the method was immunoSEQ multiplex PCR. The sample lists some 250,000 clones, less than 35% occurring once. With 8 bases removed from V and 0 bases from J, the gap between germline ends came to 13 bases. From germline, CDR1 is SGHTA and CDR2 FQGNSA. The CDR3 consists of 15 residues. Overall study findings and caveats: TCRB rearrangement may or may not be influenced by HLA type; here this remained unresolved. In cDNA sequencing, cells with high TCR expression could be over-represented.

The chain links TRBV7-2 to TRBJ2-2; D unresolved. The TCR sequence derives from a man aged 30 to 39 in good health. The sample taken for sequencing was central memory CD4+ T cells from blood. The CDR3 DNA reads TGTGCCAGCGGCCCCCGCGTCGCGAACACCGGGGAGCTGTTTTTT. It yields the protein CASGPRVANTGELFF.